The rows below give T cell receptor beta chains drawn from one sample of a study of blood T cell repertoires in COVID-19. Libraries were prepared by immunoSEQ multiplex PCR; TCRdb keeps only in-frame clonotypes and omits some of them. The table includes 140,000 to 150,000 clones, about nine tenths detected once. Input material: PBMCs or T cells enriched from blood (not recorded which). The origin of the receptors is a man aged 55 to 70 who had recovered from COVID-19. Each CDR3 is given with its conserved first and last residue. D genes are given only for firm matches. Size is omitted from some rows. Given values are once, few, many or a class for expanded clones.

D gene,V gene,J gene,clone size,CDR3 DNA,CDR3 protein
TRBD1,TRBV5-5,TRBJ1-3,NA,TGTGCCAGCAGCTTGGGGGGACAGGGAGGAAACACCATATATTTT,CASSLGGQGGNTIYF
TRBD1,TRBV2,TRBJ1-2,once,TGTGCCAGCAGTGAACAAGGGCAGGGGGGTGGCTACACCTTC,CASSEQGQGGGYTF
TRBD1,TRBV3-1/TRBV3-2,TRBJ1-4,NA,TGTGCCAGCAGCCAAACAGGGGGGTTTGAAAAACTGTTTTTT,CASSQTGGFEKLFF
NA,TRBV28,TRBJ2-3,NA,TGTGCCAGCAGTCCCCTGCGAGGGAGGGGGACAGATACGCAGTATTTT,CASSPLRGRGTDTQYF
TRBD1,TRBV7-2,TRBJ1-2,NA,TGTGCCAGCAGCCTGGGACAGGGGTATGGCTACACCTTC,CASSLGQGYGYTF
TRBD1,TRBV7-9,TRBJ2-1,NA,TGTGCCAGCAGCACTCCGGACAGGGGCAATGAGCAGTTCTTC,CASSTPDRGNEQFF
TRBD1,TRBV5-6,TRBJ1-1,NA,TGTGCCAGCAGCTGGGGGGACAGTGAAGCTTTCTTT,CASSWGDSEAFF
NA,TRBV28,TRBJ1-6,NA,TGTGCCAGCAGTTACTGGACAGCCAATAATTCACCCCTCCACTTT,CASSYWTANNSPLHF
TRBD2,TRBV15,TRBJ2-1,NA,TGTGCCACCAGCAGAGAGCCTCCTCTAGCGGGAGGATACAATGAGCAGTTCTTC,CATSREPPLAGGYNEQFF
TRBD1,TRBV18,TRBJ2-7,NA,TGTGCCAGCTCACGGGACAGGGCATACGAGCAGTACTTC,CASSRDRAYEQYF
TRBD2,TRBV6-5,TRBJ2-5,few,TGTGCCAGCAGGAACTCGGGACTAGCGGGGGAGACCCAGTACTTC,CASRNSGLAGETQYF
NA,TRBV3-1/TRBV3-2,TRBJ2-1,NA,TGTGCCAGCAGTCGGAGGGATGAGCAGTTCTTC,CASSRRDEQFF
NA,TRBV13,TRBJ1-3,NA,TGTGCCAGCAGCTATCCCCGGGGGGACAACACTATCCCCGGAAACACCATATATTTT,CASSYPRGDNTIPGNTIYF
NA,TRBV2,TRBJ1-2,NA,TGTGCCAGCAGCTCGGGACAAGGTTATGGCTACACCTTC,CASSSGQGYGYTF
TRBD1,TRBV19,TRBJ2-7,NA,TGTGCCAGTAGCCCCGGACAGGGGGGATCCTACGAGCAGTACTTC,CASSPGQGGSYEQYF
NA,TRBV18,TRBJ2-1,NA,TGTGCCAGCTCACCATTTGACAGCAATGAGCAGTTCTTC,CASSPFDSNEQFF
TRBD2,TRBV19,TRBJ2-1,NA,TGTGCCAGTATGAGGGTACTAGCGGGAGGTTTTGAGCAGTTCTTC,CASMRVLAGGFEQFF
NA,TRBV23-1,TRBJ2-5,NA,TGCGCCAGCAGTCAGGGGGCGCGAGGGGAGACCCAGTACTTC,CASSQGARGETQYF
NA,TRBV18,TRBJ1-1,NA,TGTGCCAGCTCAACCCAGGGGTTGACCACTGAAGCTTTCTTT,CASSTQGLTTEAFF
TRBD1,TRBV5-1,TRBJ1-2,few,TGCGCCAGCAGCTTGGATCAGGGGGCGTTCGGCTACACCTTC,CASSLDQGAFGYTF
NA,TRBV28,TRBJ1-5,few,TGTGCCAGCAGTGTAAGACAGGGCAATCAGCCCCAGCATTTT,CASSVRQGNQPQHF
TRBD1,TRBV7-7,TRBJ2-7,NA,TGTGCTAGCAGCTTTGGGCCCGGGACAGGCGACGAGCAGTACTTC,CASSFGPGTGDEQYF
NA,TRBV15,TRBJ2-7,NA,TGTGCCACCAGCAGAGATGGTGGCGGAGCCTCCTACGAGCAGTACTTC,CATSRDGGGASYEQYF
TRBD2,TRBV9,TRBJ2-1,NA,TGTGCCAGCAGCCGGGATATATTAGCGGGAAGGAATGAGCAGTTCTTC,CASSRDILAGRNEQFF
NA,TRBV6-6,TRBJ1-5,NA,TGTGCCAGCAGGTATACAGGGTTCAATCAGCCCCAGCATTTT,CASRYTGFNQPQHF
TRBD1,TRBV10-1,TRBJ1-5,once,TGCGCCAGAGACAGGGCTTGCCAGCCCCAGCATTTT,CARDRACQPQHF
TRBD2,TRBV28,TRBJ2-7,NA,TGTGCCAGCAGTTTCGCGGGACTAGTTCGCCTGGAGCAGTACTTC,CASSFAGLVRLEQYF
NA,TRBV7-8,TRBJ2-1,NA,TGTGCCAGCAGCGGCAGGGGACACAATGAGCAGTTCTTC,CASSGRGHNEQFF
TRBD2,TRBV19,TRBJ2-7,NA,TGTGCCAGTAGTGATGTTTTCTTGACTAGCGGGGGGCCTAACTACGAGCAGTACTTC,CASSDVFLTSGGPNYEQYF
TRBD2,TRBV5-4,TRBJ2-1,few,TGTGCCAGCACCCCTCTTAAGGATGGGGGGACTAGCGGGACCCAGCAGTTCTTC,CASTPLKDGGTSGTQQFF
TRBD1,TRBV18,TRBJ1-2,NA,TGTGCCAGCTCACCCGAACAGGGGGCTAACTATGGCTACACCTTC,CASSPEQGANYGYTF
TRBD2,TRBV5-1,TRBJ2-3,NA,TGCGCCAGCCTCCCGGGACTAGCGGGGGTCTCGGGCACAGATACGCAGTATTTT,CASLPGLAGVSGTDTQYF
TRBD2,TRBV6-5,TRBJ2-3,NA,TGTGCCAGCACCGATGGGGGGGATTTCACAGATACGCAGTATTTT,CASTDGGDFTDTQYF
NA,TRBV9,TRBJ2-6,NA,TGTGCCAGCAGCGTCACAGGCAACTCTGGGGCCAACGTCCTGACTTTC,CASSVTGNSGANVLTF
NA,TRBV27,TRBJ1-5,NA,TGTGCCAGCAGTCCACAGAACATACACCAGCCCCAGCATTTT,CASSPQNIHQPQHF
TRBD1,TRBV7-9,TRBJ1-2,NA,TGTGCCAGCACCTCTAGGGCGGGACAGGGCGGGAACTATGGCTACACCTTC,CASTSRAGQGGNYGYTF
TRBD1,TRBV5-4,TRBJ1-1,once,TGTGCCAGCAGCGGGAGACAGGGAGTGAACACTGAAGCTTTCTTT,CASSGRQGVNTEAFF
NA,TRBV4-1,TRBJ2-7,NA,TGCGCCAGCAGCCAGTTGATGGGAGGCCCCTACGAGCAGTACTTC,CASSQLMGGPYEQYF
TRBD2,TRBV5-1,TRBJ2-7,once,TGCGCCAGCGCCAAGCAATCGGGGGGCTACGAGCAGTACTTC,CASAKQSGGYEQYF
TRBD2,TRBV2,TRBJ2-7,NA,TGTGCCATCCGCGGGAGGGACCCCTACGAGCAGTACTTC,CAIRGRDPYEQYF
NA,TRBV2,TRBJ2-5,NA,TGTGCCAGCACACGGTACCAAGAGACCCAGTACTTC,CASTRYQETQYF
TRBD1,TRBV14,TRBJ1-2,NA,TGTGCCAGCAGCCTAAAACCACAGGGGGCGACTGGCTACACCTTC,CASSLKPQGATGYTF
NA,TRBV19,TRBJ2-2,NA,TGTGCCAGTACCACGGTAGGGGGAACCGGGGAGCTGTTTTTT,CASTTVGGTGELFF
NA,TRBV19,TRBJ2-1,once,TGTGCCACACATTCCTACAATGAGCAGTTCTTC,CATHSYNEQFF
TRBD2,TRBV9,TRBJ2-1,NA,TGTGCCAGCAGCGTTTTACCTAGCGGGAGGGAGAGTGAGCAGTTCTTC,CASSVLPSGRESEQFF